This is a list of T cell receptor beta chains from one sample in a study of tumor-infiltrating lymphocytes in primary liver carcinoma. TCRdb itself ran the multiplex PCR reads through MiXCR, one entry per CDR3 protein. Here the sample spans about 350,000 distinct CDR3 sequences, about two thirds being singletons. Source material: peripheral blood. All receptors come from a man aged 35 to 55 with primary liver carcinoma and hepatitis B virus infection. Both conserved end residues are part of each CDR3. The order of the fields is V gene, D gene, J gene, clone size, CDR3 DNA, CDR3 protein. A D gene is named only where the DNA matches it firmly. Size is omitted from some rows. Given values are once, few, many or a class for expanded clones.

TRBV11-2	TRBD1	TRBJ2-3	-	TGTGCCAACAGTCGGACAGGGGCGGGCACAGATACGCAGTATTTT	CANSRTGAGTDTQYF
TRBV7-9	-	TRBJ2-1	-	TGTGCCAGCAGCCCGAAACGACGGGAAAGCGAGGAGCAGTTCTTC	CASSPKRRESEEQFF
TRBV11-2	TRBD1	TRBJ2-5	-	TGTGCCAGCAGCAAAGAACAGGGGTGGGAGACCCAGTACTTC	CASSKEQGWETQYF
TRBV11-1	TRBD2	TRBJ2-7	-	TGTGCCAGCAGTTTAGAAGCGGGAACCTACGAGGAGTACTTC	CASSLEAGTYEEYF
TRBV6-1	-	TRBJ2-5	few	TGTGCCAGCCGTGTCAGGCTCCGAGGGGACCAGTACTTC	CASRVRLRGDQYF
TRBV20-1	-	TRBJ2-7	-	TGCAGTGCTAGAAATACGGGTAGGGCCCCCTACGAGCAGTACTTC	CSARNTGRAPYEQYF
TRBV5-4	TRBD2	TRBJ2-7	few	TGTGCCAGCAGCGCAGGACTAGCGGGAGCCTACGAGCAGTACTTC	CASSAGLAGAYEQYF
TRBV4-1	-	TRBJ1-1	-	TGCGCCAGCAGCCAAAGGGACACAAGCACTGAAGCTTCCTTT	CASSQRDTSTEASF
TRBV11-2	-	TRBJ2-3	-	TGTGCCAGCAGCTTAAACCAAAGAACAGATACGCAGTGTTTT	CASSLNQRTDTQCF
TRBV24-1	-	TRBJ2-1	-	TGTGCCATTGGACTGGATGGGGCCTACAATGAGCAGTTCTTC	CAIGLDGAYNEQFF
TRBV11-2	-	TRBJ2-1	-	TGTGCCAGCAGCAACCGCCCGGGATTATACAATGAGCAGTTCTTC	CASSNRPGLYNEQFF
TRBV29-1	TRBD1	TRBJ1-2	many	TGCAGCGTTGAAGGGACAGGGGGGTTCCATGGCTACACCTTC	CSVEGTGGFHGYTF
TRBV12-3/TRBV12-4	TRBD2	TRBJ2-7	-	TGTGCCAACAGTCTGGGACTAGCGGGCCCCTATGAGCAGTACTTC	CANSLGLAGPYEQYF
TRBV29-1	-	TRBJ2-5	few	TGCAGCGTCGAAATTGGGGCAGCCCTTCAAGAGACCCAGTACTTC	CSVEIGAALQETQYF
TRBV10-3	-	TRBJ1-1	-	TGTGTCATCAATGGGGGAACAGGAGCTTTCTTT	CVINGGTGAFF
TRBV18	-	TRBJ2-6	-	TGTGCCAGCTCACGCCGGACTCGTGGCTCTGGGGCCAACGTCCTGACTTTC	CASSRRTRGSGANVLTF
TRBV10-2	-	TRBJ2-3	-	TGCGCCAGCAGATCCCGAAGTAGCAATCAGCCCCAGTATTTT	CASRSRSSNQPQYF
TRBV19	TRBD1	TRBJ2-5	few	TGTGCCAGTAGTATCGTCGCTAGCGGACAGGGGGGCCAGTACTTC	CASSIVASGQGGQYF
TRBV11-2	TRBD2	TRBJ2-1	-	TGTGCCAGCAGCTTAGAGTCGGCTAGCGGAAGACGCTACAATGAGCAGTCCTTC	CASSLESASGRRYNEQSF
TRBV6-2/TRBV6-3	TRBD2	TRBJ2-7	many	TGTGCCAGCAGAAAAATGGCTAGCGGGAGCTACGAGCAGTACTTC	CASRKMASGSYEQYF
TRBV11-2	-	TRBJ2-3	once	TGTGCCCGCAGCTTAGACGGCTATGCCACAGATACGCAGTATTTT	CARSLDGYATDTQYF
TRBV5-1	-	TRBJ1-5	-	TGCGCCAGCAGCCCGGGACCGCAAGATCAGCCCCAGCATTTT	CASSPGPQDQPQHF
TRBV4-1	TRBD2	TRBJ2-3	few	TGCGCCAGCAGCCAAGGACTAGCGGGAGCCACAGATACGCAGTATTTT	CASSQGLAGATDTQYF
TRBV13	-	TRBJ2-1	few	TGTGCCAGCAGCCTACCGGTGGATGAGCAGTTCTTC	CASSLPVDEQFF
TRBV6-2/TRBV6-3	-	TRBJ2-7	-	TGTGCCAGCAACGAGGGGACAAACTCCTACGAACAGTACTTC	CASNEGTNSYEQYF
TRBV11-2	TRBD2	TRBJ2-5	-	TGTGCCAGCAGCTTCGGCGGGAGGTCACGGGAGACCCAGTACTTC	CASSFGGRSRETQYF
TRBV19	TRBD1	TRBJ2-7	once	TGTGCCAGTAGTATCGGACAGGGGGCCCACGAGCAGTACTTC	CASSIGQGAHEQYF
TRBV5-6	-	TRBJ1-1	few	TGTGCCAGCAGCTTCCCCTGGGGGGAGAACACTGAAGCTTTCTTT	CASSFPWGENTEAFF
TRBV4-1	-	TRBJ2-1	-	TGCGCCAGCAGCCAAGTAGTGCACAATGAGCAGTTCTTC	CASSQVVHNEQFF
TRBV11-2	-	TRBJ2-3	-	TGTGCCAGCAGCTTCCCTAGGGGAAGCACAGATACGCAGTATTTT	CASSFPRGSTDTQYF
TRBV19	TRBD2	TRBJ2-1	-	TGTGCCAGTAGTGTCGGACTAGCGGGAGTTAGCAATGAGCAGTTCTTC	CASSVGLAGVSNEQFF
TRBV29-1	TRBD1	TRBJ2-1	-	TGCAGCGAAGGACAGGGGAGGGATACTGAGCAGTTCTTC	CSEGQGRDTEQFF
TRBV7-9	TRBD2	TRBJ2-7	few	TGTGCCAGCAGCTCGTCGGGACTAGCGGGAGCCGAGCAGTACTTC	CASSSSGLAGAEQYF